These 2 T cell receptor beta chains were sequenced from one sample in a study of T cell changes during pregnancy in multiple sclerosis. Method: immunoSEQ multiplex PCR; TCRdb's copy keeps in-frame clones and lacks some. The sample carries 57,000 or so clones, 70% to 90% recorded once. The sequenced sample was peripheral blood, obtained in the first trimester of pregnancy. The source of these receptors is a female donor with multiple sclerosis, enrolled in a pregnancy study.

The chain combines TRBV5-4 with TRBJ2-7; possible D gene TRBD1, 5 bases. V was pared by 1 base and J by 3 bases, with 8 bases between. The germline gives CDR1 SGHNT, CDR2 YYREEE (reference sequence). The CDR3 loop spans 13 amino acids. CDR3 nucleotides: TGTGCCAGCAGCTTGCAGGGTGACTACGAGCAGTACTTC. This gives the protein CASSLQGDYEQYF.

The chain has TRBV4-2 and TRBJ2-7; TRBD1 matches 7 bases. Trimming at V came to 1 base and at J to 4 bases, leaving 10 bases not matched to a gene. Germline CDR1 is LGHNA and CDR2 is YNFKEQ. The length of the CDR3 is 16 residues. The CDR3 region is CASSQARQGGGYEQYF. The CDR3 nucleotides read TGTGCCAGCAGCCAAGCCCGACAGGGTGGAGGATACGAGCAGTACTTC.